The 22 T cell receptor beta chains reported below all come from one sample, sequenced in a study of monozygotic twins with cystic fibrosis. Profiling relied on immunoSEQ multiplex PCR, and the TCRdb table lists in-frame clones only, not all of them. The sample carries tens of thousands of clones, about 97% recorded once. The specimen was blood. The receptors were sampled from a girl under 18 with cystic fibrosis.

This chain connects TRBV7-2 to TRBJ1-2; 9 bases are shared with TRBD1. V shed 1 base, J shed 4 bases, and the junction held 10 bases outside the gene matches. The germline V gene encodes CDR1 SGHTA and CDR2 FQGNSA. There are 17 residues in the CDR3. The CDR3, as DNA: TGTGCCAGCAGCTTAGTGTCAGGGGACAGGGCTAGCTATGGCTACACCTTC. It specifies CASSLVSGDRASYGYTF.

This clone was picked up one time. CDR3 in amino acids: CSVAFILATATEAFF. As DNA, the CDR3 is TGCAGCGTTGCTTTTATTTTGGCAACTGCCACTGAAGCTTTCTTT. The rearrangement links TRBV29-1 to TRBJ1-1; D is unresolved. This CDR3 is built from 15 residues. CDR1 and CDR2 from the germline V gene are SQVTM and ANQGSEA. Deletions cut 4 bases from V and 4 bases from J, with 19 bases between.

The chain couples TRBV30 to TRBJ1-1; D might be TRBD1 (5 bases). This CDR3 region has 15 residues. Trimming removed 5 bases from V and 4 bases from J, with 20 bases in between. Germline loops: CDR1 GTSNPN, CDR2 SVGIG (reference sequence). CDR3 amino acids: CAWRGFEQGRTEAFF. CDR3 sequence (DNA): TGTGCCTGGCGGGGTTTCGAGCAGGGTCGCACTGAAGCTTTCTTT. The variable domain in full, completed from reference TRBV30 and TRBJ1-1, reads SQTIHQWPATLVQPVGSPLSLECTVEGTSNPNLYWYRQAAGRGLQLLFYSVGIGQISSEVPQNLSASRPQDRQFILSSKKLLLSDSGFYLCAWRGFEQGRTEAFFGQGTRLTVV.

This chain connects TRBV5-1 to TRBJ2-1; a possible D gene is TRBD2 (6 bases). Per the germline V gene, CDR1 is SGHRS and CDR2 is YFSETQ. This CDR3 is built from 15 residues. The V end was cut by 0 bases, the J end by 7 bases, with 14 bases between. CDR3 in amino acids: CASSLGSGVFNEQFF. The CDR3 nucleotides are TGCGCCAGCAGCTTGGGGTCGGGAGTTTTTAATGAGCAGTTCTTC. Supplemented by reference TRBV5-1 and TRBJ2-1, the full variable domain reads KAGVTQTPRYLIKTRGQQVTLSCSPISGHRSVSWYQQTPGQGLQFLFEYFSETQRNKGNFPGRFSGRQFSNSRSEMNVSTLELGDSALYLCASSLGSGVFNEQFFGPGTRLTVL.

The CDR3 region is CASSYTVAKTEAFF. The CDR3 bases are TGCGCCAGCAGCTATACTGTCGCAAAGACTGAAGCTTTCTTT. The chain links TRBV4-1 to TRBJ1-1; D is unclear. This CDR3 is built from 14 residues. Germline V gene data show CDR1 as MGHRA and CDR2 as YSYEKL. V shed 5 bases and J shed 5 bases, with 15 bases lying between them.

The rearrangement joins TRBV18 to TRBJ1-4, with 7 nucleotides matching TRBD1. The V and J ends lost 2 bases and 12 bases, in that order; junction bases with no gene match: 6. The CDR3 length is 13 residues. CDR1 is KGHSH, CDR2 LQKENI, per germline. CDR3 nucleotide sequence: TGTGCCAGCTCACCAGGACAGGCCCAGGAACTGTTTTTT. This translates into CASSPGQAQELFF. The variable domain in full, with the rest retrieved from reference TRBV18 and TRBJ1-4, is NAGVMQNPRHLVRRRGQEARLRCSPMKGHSHVYWYRQLPEEGLKFMVYLQKENIIDESGMPKERFSAEFPKEGPSILRIQQVVRGDSAAYFCASSPGQAQELFFGSGTQLSVL.

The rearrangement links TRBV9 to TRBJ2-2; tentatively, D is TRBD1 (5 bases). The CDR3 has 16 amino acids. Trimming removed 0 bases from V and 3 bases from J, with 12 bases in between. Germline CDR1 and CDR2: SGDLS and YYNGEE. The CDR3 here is CASSVVPRADTGELFF. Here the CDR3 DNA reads TGTGCCAGCAGCGTAGTCCCCAGGGCCGACACCGGGGAGCTGTTTTTT.

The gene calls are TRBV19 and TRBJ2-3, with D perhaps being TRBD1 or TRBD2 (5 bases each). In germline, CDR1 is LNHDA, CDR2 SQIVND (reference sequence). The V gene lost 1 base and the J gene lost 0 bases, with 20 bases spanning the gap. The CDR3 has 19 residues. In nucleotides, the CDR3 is TGTGCCAGTAGTATAGGATTACCTCGGACGGGGCCCAGCACAGATACGCAGTATTTT. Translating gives CASSIGLPRTGPSTDTQYF.

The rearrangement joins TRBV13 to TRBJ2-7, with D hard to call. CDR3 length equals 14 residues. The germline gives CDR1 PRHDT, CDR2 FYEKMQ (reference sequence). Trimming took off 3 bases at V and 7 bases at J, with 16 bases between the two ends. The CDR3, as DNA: TGTGCCAGCAGCTTCCCCCCCACCCCCAATGAGCAGTACTTC. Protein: CASSFPPTPNEQYF. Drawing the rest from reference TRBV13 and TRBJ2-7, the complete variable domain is AAGVIQSPRHLIKEKRETATLKCYPIPRHDTVYWYQQGPGQDPQFLISFYEKMQSDKGSIPDRFSAQQFSDYHSELNMSSLELGDSALYFCASSFPPTPNEQYFGPGTRLTVT.

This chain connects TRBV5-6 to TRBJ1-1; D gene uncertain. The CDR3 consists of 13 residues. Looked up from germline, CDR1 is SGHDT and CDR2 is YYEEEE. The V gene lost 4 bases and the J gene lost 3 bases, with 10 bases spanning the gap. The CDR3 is CASSGRRDTEAFF. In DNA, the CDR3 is TGTGCCAGCAGCGGGCGACGGGACACTGAAGCTTTCTTT.

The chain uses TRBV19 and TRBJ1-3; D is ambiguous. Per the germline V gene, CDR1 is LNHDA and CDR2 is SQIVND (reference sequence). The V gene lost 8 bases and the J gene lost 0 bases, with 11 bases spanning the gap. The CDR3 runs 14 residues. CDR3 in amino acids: CASFGVISGNTIYF. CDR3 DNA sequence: TGTGCCAGTTTCGGGGTCATCTCTGGAAACACCATATATTTT.

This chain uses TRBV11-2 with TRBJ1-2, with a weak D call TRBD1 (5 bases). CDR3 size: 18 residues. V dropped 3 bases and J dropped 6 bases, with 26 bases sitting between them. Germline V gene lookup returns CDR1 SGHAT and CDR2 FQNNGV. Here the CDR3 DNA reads TGTGCCAGCAGCTTGATCTCCGGAGGGCGTCTCGCAGGGCATGGCTACACCTTC. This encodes CASSLISGGRLAGHGYTF.

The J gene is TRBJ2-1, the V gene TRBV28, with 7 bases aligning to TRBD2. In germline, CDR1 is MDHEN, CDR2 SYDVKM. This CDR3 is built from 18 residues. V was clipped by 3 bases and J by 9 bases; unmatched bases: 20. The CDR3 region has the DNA TGTGCCAGCAGTTTGTCCCCCGTGGTAGCGGGTATAGGAAGTGAGCAGTTCTTC. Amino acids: CASSLSPVVAGIGSEQFF.

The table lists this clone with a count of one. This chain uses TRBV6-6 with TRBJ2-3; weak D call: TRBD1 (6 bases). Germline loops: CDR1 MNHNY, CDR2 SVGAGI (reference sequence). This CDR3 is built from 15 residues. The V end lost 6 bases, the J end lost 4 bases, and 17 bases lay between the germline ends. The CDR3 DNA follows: TGTGCCAGCAGGCCGGGACACAAAAGGGCAGATACGCAGTATTTT. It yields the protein CASRPGHKRADTQYF.

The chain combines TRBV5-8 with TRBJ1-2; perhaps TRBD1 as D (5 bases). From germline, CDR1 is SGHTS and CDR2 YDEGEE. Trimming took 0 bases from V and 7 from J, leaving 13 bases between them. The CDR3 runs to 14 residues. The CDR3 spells CASSLGPLTVGYTF. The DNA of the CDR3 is TGTGCCAGCAGCTTGGGGCCCCTGACAGTTGGCTACACCTTC.

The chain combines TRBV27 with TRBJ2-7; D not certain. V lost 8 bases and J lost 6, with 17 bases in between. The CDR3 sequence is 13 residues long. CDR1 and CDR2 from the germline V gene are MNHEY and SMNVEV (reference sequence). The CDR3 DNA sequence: TGTGCCAGCCGAATTGGGTCAGGATTCGAGCAGTACTTC. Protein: CASRIGSGFEQYF.

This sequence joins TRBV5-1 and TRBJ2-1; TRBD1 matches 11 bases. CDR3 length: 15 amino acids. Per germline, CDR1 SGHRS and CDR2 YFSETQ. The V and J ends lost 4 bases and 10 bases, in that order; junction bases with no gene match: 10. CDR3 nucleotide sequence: TGCGCCAGCAGCACCGGACAGGGGGCGAGAGGAGAGCAGTTCTTC. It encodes CASSTGQGARGEQFF.

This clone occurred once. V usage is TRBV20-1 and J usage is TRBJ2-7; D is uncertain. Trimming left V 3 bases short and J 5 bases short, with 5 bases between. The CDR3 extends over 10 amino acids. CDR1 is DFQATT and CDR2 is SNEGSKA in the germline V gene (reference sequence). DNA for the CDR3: TGCAGTGCTAGCAGTCACGAGCAGTACTTC. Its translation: CSASSHEQYF.

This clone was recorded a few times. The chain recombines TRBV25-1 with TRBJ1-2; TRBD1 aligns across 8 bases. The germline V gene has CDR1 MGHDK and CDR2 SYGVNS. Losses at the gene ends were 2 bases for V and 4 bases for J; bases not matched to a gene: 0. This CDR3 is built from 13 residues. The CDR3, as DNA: TGTGCCAGCAGTGAAGGGACAGGCTATGGCTACACCTTC. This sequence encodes CASSEGTGYGYTF.

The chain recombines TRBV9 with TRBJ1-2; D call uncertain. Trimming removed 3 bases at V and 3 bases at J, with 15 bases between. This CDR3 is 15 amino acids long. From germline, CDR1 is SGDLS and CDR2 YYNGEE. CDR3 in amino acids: CASSAAWRADYGYTF. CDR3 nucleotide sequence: TGTGCCAGCAGCGCAGCATGGCGCGCAGACTATGGCTACACCTTC.

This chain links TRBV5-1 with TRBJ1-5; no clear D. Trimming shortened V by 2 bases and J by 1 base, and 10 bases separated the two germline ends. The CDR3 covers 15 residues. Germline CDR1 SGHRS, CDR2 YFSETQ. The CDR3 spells CASSLDGLSNQPQHF. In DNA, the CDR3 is TGCGCCAGCAGCTTAGATGGGCTGAGCAATCAGCCCCAGCATTTT.

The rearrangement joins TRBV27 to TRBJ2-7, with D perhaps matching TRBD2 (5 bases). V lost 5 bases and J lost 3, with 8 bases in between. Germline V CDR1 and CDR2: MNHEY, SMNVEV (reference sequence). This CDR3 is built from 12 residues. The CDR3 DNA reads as TGTGCCAGCAGTACCGGGGACTACGAGCAGTACTTC. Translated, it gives CASSTGDYEQYF.